What follows are 32 T cell receptor beta chains derived from one specimen sequenced in a study of OX40 agonist ivuxolimab in advanced cancers. Assay used: immunoSEQ multiplex PCR; TCRdb lists only in-frame clones, some missing. The sample lists 60,000 to 70,000 clones, 65% to 90% occurring once. The sample here was CD4+ or CD8+ T cells sorted from blood, taken in a trial of the OX40 agonist ivuxolimab. These receptors all come from an adult with an advanced solid tumor such as melanoma, head and neck, liver or kidney cancer.

The rearrangement uses TRBV19 and TRBJ2-2; 9 nucleotides line up with TRBD1. The V and J ends lost 5 bases and 8 bases, in that order; junction bases with no gene match: 6. Germline-derived CDR1 and CDR2 are LNHDA and SQIVND (reference sequence). The CDR3 consists of 14 residues. The CDR3 sequence: CASSEQGAKGELFF. CDR3 sequence (DNA): TGTGCCAGTAGTGAACAGGGGGCAAAGGGGGAGCTGTTTTTT.

The V and J genes are TRBV4-3 and TRBJ1-1; possibly TRBD1 for D (6 bases). V lost 0 bases and J lost 7, with 12 bases in between. Germline CDR1 is LGHNA and CDR2 is YSLEER. This CDR3 is 14 amino acids long. CDR3 DNA sequence: TGCGCCAGCAGCCAAGATGGGAGGGGGGTTGAAGCTTTCTTT. Amino acid sequence: CASSQDGRGVEAFF.

CDR3 nucleotides: TGTGCCAAAGGATCAGGGCAGTTCTTC. Amino acids: CAKGSGQFF. The gene calls are TRBV21-1 and TRBJ2-1; TRBD1, the D gene given by the table, was not confirmed from the DNA. TRBV21-1 corresponds to a pseudogene. The CDR3 extends over 9 amino acids.

The J gene is TRBJ1-5, the V gene TRBV19; 7 bases map to TRBD1. This CDR3 is built from 17 residues. Trimming removed 0 bases from V and 6 bases from J; junction bases left unmatched: 11. Germline lookup yields CDR1 LNHDA and CDR2 SQIVND (reference sequence). In nucleotides, the CDR3 is TGTGCCAGTAGTATAGAGGGGGCGGAGGGGGCGACTCAGCCCCAGCATTTT. Translating gives CASSIEGAEGATQPQHF.

The rearrangement joins TRBV27 to TRBJ2-3; TRBD2 might be the D (5 bases). Trimming cost V 0 bases and J 4 bases, with 11 bases left between them. The CDR3 is 15 amino acids. Germline lookup yields CDR1 MNHEY and CDR2 SMNVEV (reference sequence). The chain's CDR3 is CASSLSPGVSDTQYF. The CDR3 nucleotides are TGTGCCAGCAGTTTATCGCCCGGGGTTTCAGATACGCAGTATTTT.

V gene TRBV7-9 combines with J gene TRBJ2-7; D is perhaps TRBD1 or TRBD2 (5 bases each). CDR3 length: 14 amino acids. Germline V gene data show CDR1 as SEHNR and CDR2 as FQNEAQ (reference sequence). V lost 0 bases and J lost 1, with 7 bases in between. CDR3 in amino acids: CASSLAGRSYEQYF. The CDR3 DNA is TGTGCCAGCAGCTTAGCGGGACGGTCCTACGAGCAGTACTTC.

DNA of the CDR3: TGCGCCAGCAGCGTAGGTGGAAGTCGAGACGAGCAGTACTTC. Amino acids: CASSVGGSRDEQYF. The chain is built from TRBV5-1 and TRBJ2-7; no definite D call. With 4 bases removed from V and 5 bases from J, the gap between germline ends came to 16 bases. The CDR3 consists of 14 residues. CDR1 is SGHRS, CDR2 YFSETQ, per germline. The entire variable domain, with the rest obtained from reference TRBV5-1 and TRBJ2-7, is as follows: KAGVTQTPRYLIKTRGQQVTLSCSPISGHRSVSWYQQTPGQGLQFLFEYFSETQRNKGNFPGRFSGRQFSNSRSEMNVSTLELGDSALYLCASSVGGSRDEQYFGPGTRLTVT.

The CDR3 DNA sequence: TGTGCCAGCAGTTTGGGCGGTCAGGGGGCCAAAAACATTCAGTACTTC. Encoded protein: CASSLGGQGAKNIQYF. This chain links TRBV7-9 with TRBJ2-4; weak D call: TRBD1 (6 bases). Trimming pared 6 bases from V and 1 base from J, leaving 16 bases between. Germline assignment: CDR1 SEHNR and CDR2 FQNEAQ (reference sequence). This CDR3 comprises 16 residues.

This clone occurred a few times. CDR3 in DNA: TGCAGTGCTTCGCCCACGGATACGCAGTATTTT. Its translation: CSASPTDTQYF. The chain is built from TRBV20-1 and TRBJ2-3; no definite D call. CDR3 length equals 11 residues. V lost 5 bases and J lost 6, with 9 bases in between. From germline, CDR1 is DFQATT and CDR2 SNEGSKA (reference sequence).

The chain employs TRBV10-3 and TRBJ2-5; perhaps TRBD1 as D (6 bases). The V and J ends lost 0 bases and 5 bases respectively, with 19 bases between them. The CDR3 sequence is 17 residues long. Germline-derived CDR1 and CDR2 are ENHRY and SYGVKD. The CDR3 bases are TGTGCCATCAGTGAGTCGAGCCTCCCAGGGGCCCGTGAGACCCAGTACTTC. Translation: CAISESSLPGARETQYF.

This rearrangement joins TRBV7-2 to TRBJ2-2; the match to TRBD1 covers 8 bases. The junction had 0 bases not matched to a gene; V was cut back by 2 bases and J by 4 bases. The CDR3 runs to 14 residues. CDR1 and CDR2 from the germline V gene are SGHTA and FQGNSA. The CDR3 DNA follows: TGTGCCAGCAGCTTACAGGGGGCCACCGGGGAGCTGTTTTTT. Encoded protein: CASSLQGATGELFF.

By frequency in the sample, this clone is medium-sized (0.01 to 0.1%). The V call is TRBV19, the J call TRBJ1-2; TRBD1 matches at 7 bases. CDR1 is LNHDA and CDR2 is SQIVND in the germline V gene (reference sequence). V lost 1 base to trimming and J lost 7 bases; unmatched junction nucleotides: 3. CDR3 size: 13 residues. The CDR3 loop is CASSIGQGRGYTF. Here the CDR3 DNA reads TGTGCCAGTAGTATAGGACAGGGTCGTGGCTACACCTTC.

The chain recombines TRBV4-1 with TRBJ1-6; D is unresolved. The CDR3 loop spans 15 amino acids. CDR1 is MGHRA, CDR2 YSYEKL, per germline. V dropped 0 bases and J dropped 8 bases, with 11 bases sitting between them. CDR3 nucleotide sequence: TGCGCCAGCAGCCAAGAGGCAGGTCCGGATTCACCCCTCCACTTT. Amino acid sequence: CASSQEAGPDSPLHF.

This clone was counted a single time. The chain has TRBV7-2 and TRBJ2-1; a weak D match, TRBD2 (5 bases). The CDR3 is 14 amino acids. CDR1 is SGHTA, CDR2 FQGNSA, per germline. V lost 1 base and J 4 bases, leaving 8 bases between the germline ends. The CDR3 nucleotides read TGTGCCAGCAGCTTAGGAGGGCTATACAATGAGCAGTTCTTC. Protein sequence: CASSLGGLYNEQFF.

The table lists this clone with a few counts. This chain links TRBV4-3 with TRBJ2-6; maybe TRBD2 (5 bases). Germline-derived CDR1 and CDR2 are LGHNA and YSLEER. The CDR3 consists of 18 residues. The V end was cut by 0 bases, the J end by 2 bases, with 14 bases between. CDR3 sequence (DNA): TGCGCCAGCAGCCAAGATCTGTTCTGGGGAGCTGGGGCCAACGTCCTGACTTTC. Translating it yields CASSQDLFWGAGANVLTF.

The V gene is TRBV2, the J gene TRBJ1-3; TRBD1 matches 7 bases. The junction had 7 bases not matched to a gene; V was cut back by 6 bases and J by 8 bases. The germline V gene has CDR1 SNHLY and CDR2 FYNNEI. The CDR3 contains 13 residues. CDR3 region: CASSGQASDTIYF. The CDR3 DNA reads TGTGCCAGCAGCGGACAGGCATCGGACACCATATATTTT.

The chain employs TRBV19 and TRBJ1-3; D remains unclear. V lost 3 bases, J lost 0 bases, and 9 bases lay in between. CDR1 and CDR2 (germline): LNHDA, SQIVND (reference sequence). The CDR3 covers 15 residues. This CDR3 is CASSIGVGSGNTIYF. The CDR3 nucleotides read TGTGCCAGTAGTATTGGGGTCGGCTCTGGAAACACCATATATTTT.

The J gene is TRBJ1-4, the V gene TRBV19; D gene ambiguous. Per the germline V gene, CDR1 is LNHDA and CDR2 is SQIVND (reference sequence). There are 14 residues in the CDR3. Trimming removed 6 bases at V and 0 bases at J, with 8 bases between. The CDR3 loop is CASRSHTTNEKLFF. The DNA of the CDR3 is TGTGCCAGTAGGTCGCACACAACTAATGAAAAACTGTTTTTT.

The chain has TRBV2 and TRBJ1-4; tentative D call: TRBD1 (6 bases). Trimming pared 7 bases from V and 2 bases from J, leaving 14 bases between. CDR1 and CDR2 from the germline V gene are SNHLY and FYNNEI. The CDR3 has 15 residues. CDR3 in DNA: TGTGCCAGCAAGAGGGGGGTAGGCACTAATGAAAAACTGTTTTTT. Its protein is CASKRGVGTNEKLFF.

The V call is TRBV2, the J call TRBJ1-4; possible D gene TRBD1, 5 bases. This CDR3 region has 15 residues. Germline V lookup: CDR1 SNHLY, CDR2 FYNNEI. Trimming stripped 2 bases from V and 0 bases from J, with 7 bases between. CDR3 amino acids: CASSEPTATNEKLFF. CDR3 sequence (DNA): TGTGCCAGCAGTGAACCGACAGCAACTAATGAAAAACTGTTTTTT.

This clone was seen more than once but under ten times. The V gene is TRBV27, the J gene TRBJ2-7; TRBD2 agrees at 7 bases. Trimming removed 4 bases from V and 3 bases from J; junction bases left unmatched: 9. CDR1 MNHEY and CDR2 SMNVEV come from the germline V gene (reference sequence). CDR3 length equals 15 residues. DNA for the CDR3: TGTGCCAGCAGTTCGACTAGCCGAATCCTCTACGAGCAGTACTTC. Translated, it gives CASSSTSRILYEQYF.

V and J are TRBV11-2 and TRBJ2-6; perhaps TRBD1 as D (6 bases). This CDR3 has 15 residues. V was clipped by 3 bases and J by 2 bases, with 8 bases between them. Per the germline V gene, CDR1 is SGHAT and CDR2 is FQNNGV. Here the CDR3 DNA reads TGTGCCAGCAGCTTCAGGGGTACTGGGGCCAACGTCCTGACTTTC. Translated: CASSFRGTGANVLTF.

This clone was counted once. The chain couples TRBV6-6 to TRBJ2-7; unclear D gene. V gave up 6 bases and J gave up 0 bases, with 9 bases separating them. Germline CDR1 MNHNY, CDR2 SVGAGI (reference sequence). The CDR3 runs 13 residues. CDR3 protein: CASSLLGSYEQYF. The CDR3 nucleotides read TGTGCCAGCAGCCTTCTGGGCTCCTACGAGCAGTACTTC.

The chain employs TRBV7-6 and TRBJ1-5; no clear D. Germline V gene sequence: CDR1 SGHVS, CDR2 FNYEAQ. The CDR3 sequence is 13 residues long. V gave up 3 bases and J gave up 5 bases, with 8 bases separating them. Here the CDR3 DNA reads TGTGCCAGCAGCTTGCTTGAGGATCAGCCCCAGCATTTT. Protein: CASSLLEDQPQHF.

V usage is TRBV5-1 and J usage is TRBJ2-2, with a possible D match to TRBD2 (5 bases). The CDR3 contains 13 residues. Germline CDR1 reads SGHRS; CDR2 reads YFSETQ. V was clipped by 4 bases and J by 8 bases, with 12 bases between them. Here the CDR3 DNA reads TGCGCCAGCAGCGGTCTTGGGAGAGGGGAGCTGTTTTTT. It yields the protein CASSGLGRGELFF.

The chain recombines TRBV29-1 with TRBJ2-1, with 11 nucleotides matching TRBD2. The germline gives CDR1 SQVTM, CDR2 ANQGSEA. CDR3 length equals 15 residues. V dropped 0 bases and J dropped 5; count of bases not matched to a gene: 3. CDR3 sequence reads: CSVEDRLAGHNEQFF. CDR3 DNA sequence: TGCAGCGTTGAAGATCGACTAGCGGGACACAATGAGCAGTTCTTC.

The chain has TRBV13 and TRBJ2-7, with 7 nucleotides matching TRBD1. Germline V lookup: CDR1 PRHDT, CDR2 FYEKMQ (reference sequence). J gave up 9 bases and V 0 bases, and 11 bases lay outside the gene matches. This CDR3 is built from 15 residues. Here the CDR3 reads CASSLGRDSSPGQYF. DNA for the CDR3: TGTGCCAGCAGCTTAGGCCGGGACAGCAGTCCGGGGCAGTACTTC.

The V call is TRBV18, the J call TRBJ1-1; TRBD1 matches at 9 bases. V was pared by 2 bases and J by 6 bases, with 7 bases of the junction left unmatched. Germline CDR1 is KGHSH and CDR2 is LQKENI. This CDR3 comprises 15 residues. CDR3 loop: CASSPNIQGAAEAFF. The CDR3 coding sequence is TGTGCCAGCTCACCAAATATACAGGGGGCGGCTGAAGCTTTCTTT.

The CDR3 nucleotides are TGTGCCAGCAGCTTAACAGACCTTTCCTACGAGCAGTACTTC. Amino acid sequence: CASSLTDLSYEQYF. This chain joins TRBV11-2 and TRBJ2-7; D not resolved. The CDR3 covers 14 residues. Between the trimmed V and J ends, which lost 2 bases and 1 base, there was a span of 9 bases. The germline V gene encodes CDR1 SGHAT and CDR2 FQNNGV.

J is TRBJ2-2 and V is TRBV2; maybe TRBD1 (6 bases). Germline V gene data show CDR1 as SNHLY and CDR2 as FYNNEI. V was pared by 4 bases and J by 3 bases, with 15 bases between. This CDR3 is built from 16 residues. The CDR3 coding sequence is TGTGCCAGCAGTGGACAGGAGAGTTGGGACACCGGGGAGCTGTTTTTT. It encodes CASSGQESWDTGELFF.

This clone was observed a few times. The genes are TRBV19 and TRBJ2-7; 7 nucleotides match TRBD1. Trimming took 10 bases from V and 5 from J; bases not matched to a gene: 11. Germline V gene lookup returns CDR1 LNHDA and CDR2 SQIVND (reference sequence). The CDR3 is 13 residues long. CDR3 loop: CATGDRGGHEQYF. In DNA form, the CDR3 reads TGTGCCACTGGGGACAGAGGGGGCCACGAGCAGTACTTC.

This sequence joins TRBV5-1 and TRBJ2-7; D is possibly TRBD1 (6 bases). Germline V CDR1 and CDR2: SGHRS, YFSETQ. This CDR3 has 14 amino acids. V dropped 0 bases and J dropped 5 bases, with 12 bases sitting between them. DNA of the CDR3: TGCGCCAGCAGCTTGGGGGCAGGGGCTCACGAGCAGTACTTC. It translates to CASSLGAGAHEQYF.